The TCR beta chain described here comes from a study of blood T cell repertoires in COVID-19. Study summary: COVID-19 samples, acute and convalescent, were from the United States, Italy and Spain. The cDNA or gDNA used as material had been derived from T cells, B-cell-depleted T cells, or PBMCs.

CDR1 SEHNR and CDR2 FQNEAQ come from the germline V gene (reference sequence). Trimming cost V 5 bases and J 8 bases, with 16 bases left between them. There are 14 residues in the CDR3. TCRdb's table, derived via immunoSEQ multiplex PCR, lists solely in-frame clones and lacks some. This sample has around 110,000 clones, with roughly 80% found just once. The J gene is TRBJ2-1, the V gene TRBV7-9; tentatively, D is TRBD1 (5 bases). Specimen: peripheral blood. The TCR was taken from a man between 70 and 80 years old with acute or convalescent COVID-19. The CDR3 reads CASSQSRQGYEQFF. The CDR3 coding sequence is TGTGCCAGCAGCCAGAGTCGCCAGGGATATGAGCAGTTCTTC.